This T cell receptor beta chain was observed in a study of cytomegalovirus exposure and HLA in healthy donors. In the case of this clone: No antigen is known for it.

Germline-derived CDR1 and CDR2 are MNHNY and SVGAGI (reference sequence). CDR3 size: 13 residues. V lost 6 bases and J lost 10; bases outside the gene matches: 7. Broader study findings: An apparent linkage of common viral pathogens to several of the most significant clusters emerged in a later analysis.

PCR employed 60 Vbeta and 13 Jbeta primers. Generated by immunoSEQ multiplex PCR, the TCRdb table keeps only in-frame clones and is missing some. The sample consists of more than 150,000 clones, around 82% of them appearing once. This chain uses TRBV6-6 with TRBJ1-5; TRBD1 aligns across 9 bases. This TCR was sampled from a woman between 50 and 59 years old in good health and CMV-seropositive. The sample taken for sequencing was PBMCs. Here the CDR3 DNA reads TGTGCCAGCAGCCTGGGACAGGGCTTTCCCCAGCATTTT. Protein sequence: CASSLGQGFPQHF.